Listed here are 30 T cell receptor beta chains from one sample, sequenced in a study of blood T cell repertoires in COVID-19. This table comes from immunoSEQ multiplex PCR, and its TCRdb copy is limited to in-frame clones, with some not included. The table records some 360,000 clones, about 87% of them present only once. The sample comprised peripheral blood. These receptors were obtained from a woman aged 60-75 years with COVID-19, enrolled during active disease.

Only a few counts were recorded for this clone. The genes are TRBV30 and TRBJ1-2; D is perhaps TRBD1 (6 bases). The CDR3 extends over 16 amino acids. From germline, CDR1 is GTSNPN and CDR2 SVGIG (reference sequence). Trimming stripped 2 bases from V and 8 bases from J, with 24 bases between. The CDR3 reads CAWSPFYGRGFWGYTF. CDR3 nucleotide sequence: TGTGCCTGGAGTCCCTTTTATGGCAGGGGCTTCTGGGGCTACACCTTC. Full variable domain (remainder filled in from reference TRBV30 and TRBJ1-2): SQTIHQWPATLVQPVGSPLSLECTVEGTSNPNLYWYRQAAGRGLQLLFYSVGIGQISSEVPQNLSASRPQDRQFILSSKKLLLSDSGFYLCAWSPFYGRGFWGYTFGSGTRLTVV.

The chain is built from TRBV19 and TRBJ1-5, with D perhaps matching TRBD1 (6 bases). Trimming took 9 bases from V and 1 from J, leaving 16 bases between them. The CDR3 has 15 amino acids. The germline CDR1 and CDR2 sequences are LNHDA and SQIVND (reference sequence). This chain's CDR3 is CASRNRDGSNQPQHF. CDR3 sequence (DNA): TGTGCCAGCCGGAACAGGGACGGGAGCAATCAGCCCCAGCATTTT.

The chain carries TRBV9 and TRBJ2-7; tentative D call: TRBD2 (5 bases). In germline, CDR1 is SGDLS, CDR2 YYNGEE. V was shortened by 4 bases and J by 5 bases, with 13 bases between the two germline ends. The CDR3 runs to 13 residues. CDR3 nucleotide sequence: TGTGCCAGCAGCTCCAGAGCGGAGAACGAGCAGTACTTC. Translation: CASSSRAENEQYF.

This chain links TRBV7-2 with TRBJ2-2; the match to TRBD2 covers 9 bases. The V and J ends lost 1 base and 5 bases, in that order; junction bases with no gene match: 5. Germline CDR1 and CDR2: SGHTA and FQGNSA. This CDR3 has 16 amino acids. Written as DNA, the CDR3 is TGTGCCAGCAGCTTAGTAGCGGGGGCGGTAACCGGGGAGCTGTTTTTT. This translates into CASSLVAGAVTGELFF. Complete variable domain (other parts from reference TRBV7-2 and TRBJ2-2): GAGVSQSPSNKVTEKGKDVELRCDPISGHTALYWYRQSLGQGLEFLIYFQGNSAPDKSGLPSDRFSAERTGGSVSTLTIQRTQQEDSAVYLCASSLVAGAVTGELFFGEGSRLTVL.

The chain has TRBV2 and TRBJ1-4, with 7 bases identical to TRBD1. With V trimmed by 6 bases and J by 3 bases, 7 bases remained unmatched. This CDR3 region has 15 residues. The germline CDR1 and CDR2 sequences are SNHLY and FYNNEI. For the CDR3, the DNA is TGTGCCAGCAGGACCGTACAGGGGTCTAATGAAAAACTGTTTTTT. It translates to CASRTVQGSNEKLFF.

The gene calls are TRBV5-6 and TRBJ1-1, with D maybe TRBD1 (5 bases). The V and J ends lost 7 bases and 3 bases respectively, with 16 bases between them. CDR3 size: 14 residues. CDR1 SGHDT and CDR2 YYEEEE come from the germline V gene. In DNA form, the CDR3 reads TGTGCCAGCCAAAACGGGGGGAGGCACACTGAAGCTTTCTTT. It specifies CASQNGGRHTEAFF.

The rearrangement uses TRBV7-6 and TRBJ1-6, with 9 nucleotides matching TRBD1. Looked up from germline, CDR1 is SGHVS and CDR2 is FNYEAQ. CDR3 size: 16 residues. V shed 3 bases, J shed 10 bases, and the junction held 10 bases outside the gene matches. CDR3 loop: CASSFSPGQGWSPLHF. Here the CDR3 DNA reads TGTGCCAGCAGCTTCTCACCGGGACAGGGTTGGTCACCCCTCCACTTT.

The rearrangement joins TRBV27 to TRBJ1-1, with 7 bases aligning to TRBD1. Germline trimming cut 8 bases from V and 4 bases from J; bases unmatched to any gene: 13. Germline V lookup: CDR1 MNHEY, CDR2 SMNVEV (reference sequence). The CDR3 is 15 residues long. The CDR3 sequence is CASEPEGARCTEAFF. DNA for the CDR3: TGTGCCAGCGAGCCGGAGGGGGCGAGATGCACTGAAGCTTTCTTT.

The rearrangement links TRBV3-1 (or the pseudogene TRBV3-2) to TRBJ1-2; no clear D. There are 14 residues in the CDR3. The V end was cut by 2 bases, the J end by 0 bases, with 7 bases between. The germline CDR1 and CDR2 sequences are LGHDT and YNNKEL (reference sequence). The CDR3 loop reads CASSQQVTNYGYTF. In DNA, the CDR3 is TGTGCCAGCAGCCAACAGGTAACTAACTATGGCTACACCTTC.

The rearrangement uses TRBV7-2 and TRBJ1-2; D might be TRBD1 (5 bases). The CDR3 spans 15 residues. CDR1 is SGHTA and CDR2 is FQGNSA in the germline V gene. The germline V and J ends were trimmed by 1 base and 4 bases, with 13 bases remaining between them. Here the CDR3 reads CASSLDPGSIYGYTF. For the CDR3, the DNA is TGTGCCAGCAGCTTAGATCCAGGGTCGATCTATGGCTACACCTTC. The variable domain in full, completed from reference TRBV7-2 and TRBJ1-2, reads GAGVSQSPSNKVTEKGKDVELRCDPISGHTALYWYRQSLGQGLEFLIYFQGNSAPDKSGLPSDRFSAERTGGSVSTLTIQRTQQEDSAVYLCASSLDPGSIYGYTFGSGTRLTVV.

The chain links TRBV6-5 to TRBJ2-3; the match to TRBD1 covers 8 bases. The CDR3 extends over 15 amino acids. Germline CDR1 and CDR2: MNHEY and SVGAGI. V lost 0 bases, J lost 6 bases, and 5 bases stayed unmatched. The DNA for the CDR3 is TGTGCCAGCAGTTACTCGGGACAGGTGGGGGATACGCAGTATTTT. Amino acid sequence: CASSYSGQVGDTQYF.

This clone was seen a single time. CDR3 sequence: CATSRDAGTYEQYF. In nucleotides, the CDR3 is TGTGCCACCAGCAGAGACGCGGGAACCTACGAGCAGTACTTC. This sequence joins TRBV15 and TRBJ2-7; D is possibly TRBD2 (6 bases). The germline V and J ends were trimmed by 0 bases and 2 bases, with 8 bases remaining between them. The germline CDR1 and CDR2 sequences are LNHNV and YYDKDF (reference sequence). The CDR3 totals 14 residues.

The J gene is TRBJ1-2, the V gene TRBV4-1, with 7 bases fitting TRBD1. This CDR3 region has 15 residues. Germline V gives CDR1 MGHRA, CDR2 YSYEKL. V shed 6 bases and J 5 bases; nucleotides not matched to a gene: 12. The CDR3 bases are TGCGCCAGCAGTCCGGGGACAGTAGTTAGGTATGGCTACACCTTC. As protein: CASSPGTVVRYGYTF.

The chain joins TRBV7-9 to TRBJ2-5, with TRBD2 identical over 8 bases. The CDR3 has 17 residues. Germline CDR1 reads SEHNR; CDR2 reads FQNEAQ (reference sequence). With V trimmed by 7 bases and J by 2 bases, 15 bases remained unmatched. The CDR3 loop is CASTPGGAGGMQETQYF. CDR3 sequence (DNA): TGTGCCAGCACCCCCGGCGGGGCGGGGGGCATGCAAGAGACCCAGTACTTC.

The chain employs TRBV7-2 and TRBJ2-6, with 9 bases identical to TRBD1. The CDR3 has 17 residues. The germline gives CDR1 SGHTA, CDR2 FQGNSA. V was pared by 5 bases and J by 0 bases, with 5 bases of the junction left unmatched. The CDR3 bases are TGTGCCAGCAGCCCACAGGGGGCCAGCTCTGGGGCCAACGTCCTGACTTTC. Amino acid sequence: CASSPQGASSGANVLTF.

The rearrangement joins TRBV10-3 to TRBJ1-2; maybe TRBD1 (6 bases). The ends were cut back, 4 bases at V and 5 bases at J, with 17 bases in the middle. Looked up from germline, CDR1 is ENHRY and CDR2 is SYGVKD. The CDR3 is 15 amino acids. The CDR3 loop is CAISGGGQGRYGYTF. CDR3 nucleotide sequence: TGTGCCATCAGTGGAGGGGGTCAGGGTCGTTATGGCTACACCTTC.

Only a few counts were recorded for this clone. The chain combines TRBV7-6 with TRBJ1-4; D might be TRBD1 (5 bases). Looked up from germline, CDR1 is SGHVS and CDR2 is FNYEAQ. CDR3 size: 14 residues. The germline V and J ends were trimmed by 1 base and 4 bases, with 7 bases remaining between them. CDR3 amino acids: CASSLVGVNEKLFF. Written as DNA, the CDR3 is TGTGCCAGCAGCTTAGTAGGGGTTAATGAAAAACTGTTTTTT.

The rearrangement links TRBV28 to TRBJ2-5; D perhaps matches TRBD1 (6 bases). Germline lookup yields CDR1 MDHEN and CDR2 SYDVKM. V gave up 1 base and J gave up 13 bases, with 10 bases separating them. This CDR3 comprises 11 residues. The CDR3 DNA reads as TGTGCCAGCAGTTTATCGCAGGGGATGTACTTC. Translation: CASSLSQGMYF.

V gene TRBV9 combines with J gene TRBJ1-4; 9 nucleotides line up with TRBD1. The ends lost 4 bases at V and 11 bases at J; junction bases unmatched: 9. The CDR3 runs 14 residues. Germline V gene data show CDR1 as SGDLS and CDR2 as YYNGEE. This chain's CDR3 is CASSPGTGREKLFF. The CDR3, as DNA: TGTGCCAGCAGCCCAGGGACAGGGCGGGAGAAACTGTTTTTT.

The chain employs TRBV5-1 and TRBJ2-3, with no clear D. The CDR3 is 14 amino acids. V lost 6 bases and J lost 2, with 13 bases in between. Germline V CDR1 and CDR2: SGHRS, YFSETQ. In nucleotides, the CDR3 is TGCGCCAGCATCGACATGCAATTCACAGATACGCAGTATTTT. Translation: CASIDMQFTDTQYF.

The V and J genes are TRBV6-5 and TRBJ2-3; D may be TRBD1 (5 bases). CDR1 is MNHEY, CDR2 SVGAGI, per germline. This CDR3 region has 15 residues. V was cut by 6 bases and J by 2 bases, with 15 bases left in between. The CDR3 here is CASRGVTGVTDTQYF. CDR3 nucleotides: TGTGCCAGCAGAGGGGTAACGGGCGTCACAGATACGCAGTATTTT.

The V call is TRBV10-3, the J call TRBJ1-6; 7 bases align to TRBD1. Germline-derived CDR1 and CDR2 are ENHRY and SYGVKD. The CDR3 length is 14 residues. The V segment lost 4 bases and the J segment 5 bases; nucleotides outside the gene matches: 2. The CDR3 loop is CAISGDSNNSPLHF. Here the CDR3 DNA reads TGTGCCATCAGTGGGGACAGTAATAATTCACCCCTCCACTTT.

The chain is built from TRBV13 and TRBJ2-2; D is undetermined. The CDR3 loop spans 12 amino acids. V was shortened by 4 bases and J by 3 bases, with 3 bases between the two germline ends. Germline CDR1 reads PRHDT; CDR2 reads FYEKMQ (reference sequence). For the CDR3, the DNA is TGTGCCAGCAGCTCGTACACCGGGGAGCTGTTTTTT. Amino acids: CASSSYTGELFF.

V usage is TRBV19 and J usage is TRBJ1-5; D is perhaps TRBD1 (5 bases). Germline V gene data show CDR1 as LNHDA and CDR2 as SQIVND (reference sequence). Trimming pared 5 bases from V and 0 bases from J, leaving 8 bases between. The length of the CDR3 is 14 residues. CDR3 protein: CASSSGDSNQPQHF. The CDR3 DNA reads TGTGCCAGTAGTTCGGGGGATAGCAATCAGCCCCAGCATTTT.

This chain uses TRBV11-2 with TRBJ2-5; 13 bases match TRBD2. The CDR3 runs to 15 residues. With 3 bases clipped from V and 7 bases from J, the junction kept 5 bases outside the gene matches. CDR1 and CDR2 from the germline V gene are SGHAT and FQNNGV. The CDR3 here is CASSLTSGGRGTQYF. The CDR3 nucleotides are TGTGCCAGCAGCTTGACTAGCGGGGGGCGAGGGACCCAGTACTTC.

This chain joins TRBV7-3 and TRBJ2-1; D call uncertain. The CDR3 runs 10 residues. V was pared by 4 bases and J by 15 bases, with 10 bases between. The germline V gene encodes CDR1 SGHTA and CDR2 FQGTGA. For the CDR3, the DNA is TGTGCCAGCAGCTCCGCGCCCTGGTTCTTC. This gives the protein CASSSAPWFF.

The V and J genes are TRBV6-5 and TRBJ1-1; D is unclear. Germline loops: CDR1 MNHEY, CDR2 SVGAGI. Trimming removed 7 bases at V and 2 bases at J, with 17 bases between. This CDR3 contains 15 residues. The CDR3 DNA reads TGTGCCAGCACCAACTCGAGGGTCCTTAACACTGAAGCTTTCTTT. This gives the protein CASTNSRVLNTEAFF.

The rearrangement joins TRBV19 to TRBJ1-2; TRBD1 aligns across 7 bases. With V trimmed by 2 bases and J by 4 bases, 4 bases remained unmatched. Germline CDR1 is LNHDA and CDR2 is SQIVND (reference sequence). The CDR3 is 14 amino acids. CDR3 residues: CASSISRDSYGYTF. DNA of the CDR3: TGTGCCAGTAGTATATCCCGGGACAGCTATGGCTACACCTTC. Together with reference TRBV19 and TRBJ1-2, the CDR3 gives the full variable domain: DGGITQSPKYLFRKEGQNVTLSCEQNLNHDAMYWYRQDPGQGLRLIYYSQIVNDFQKGDIAEGYSVSREKKESFPLTVTSAQKNPTAFYLCASSISRDSYGYTFGSGTRLTVV.

This chain uses TRBV9 with TRBJ1-2, with 7 bases fitting TRBD1. This CDR3 is 14 amino acids long. Germline assignment: CDR1 SGDLS and CDR2 YYNGEE. The V segment lost 3 bases and the J segment 4 bases; nucleotides outside the gene matches: 6. CDR3 protein: CASSETGFSYGYTF. CDR3 bases: TGTGCCAGCAGCGAGACAGGGTTTAGCTATGGCTACACCTTC.

V usage is TRBV6-6 and J usage is TRBJ1-2, with D perhaps matching TRBD1 (6 bases). Germline CDR1 MNHNY, CDR2 SVGAGI (reference sequence). V was clipped by 5 bases and J by 6 bases, with 13 bases between them. CDR3 length: 13 amino acids. The CDR3 here is CASSTRDIDGYTF. CDR3 nucleotides: TGTGCCAGCAGTACCCGGGACATAGATGGCTACACCTTC.